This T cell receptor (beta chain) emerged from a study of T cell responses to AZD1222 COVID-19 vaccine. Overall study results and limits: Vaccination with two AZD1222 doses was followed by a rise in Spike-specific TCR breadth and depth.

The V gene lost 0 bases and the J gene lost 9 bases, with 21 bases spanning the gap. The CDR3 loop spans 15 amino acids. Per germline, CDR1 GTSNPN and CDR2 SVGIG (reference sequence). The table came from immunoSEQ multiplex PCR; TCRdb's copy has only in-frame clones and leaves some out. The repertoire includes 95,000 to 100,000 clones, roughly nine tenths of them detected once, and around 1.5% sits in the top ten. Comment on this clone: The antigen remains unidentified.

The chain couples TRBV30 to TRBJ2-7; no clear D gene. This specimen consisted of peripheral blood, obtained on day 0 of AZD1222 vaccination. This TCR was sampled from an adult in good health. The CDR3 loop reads CAWSVSSRDLSGQYF. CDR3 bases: TGTGCCTGGAGTGTATCGTCTCGAGACCTGTCGGGGCAGTACTTC. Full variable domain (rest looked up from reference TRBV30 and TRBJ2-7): SQTIHQWPATLVQPVGSPLSLECTVEGTSNPNLYWYRQAAGRGLQLLFYSVGIGQISSEVPQNLSASRPQDRQFILSSKKLLLSDSGFYLCAWSVSSRDLSGQYFGPGTRLTVT.